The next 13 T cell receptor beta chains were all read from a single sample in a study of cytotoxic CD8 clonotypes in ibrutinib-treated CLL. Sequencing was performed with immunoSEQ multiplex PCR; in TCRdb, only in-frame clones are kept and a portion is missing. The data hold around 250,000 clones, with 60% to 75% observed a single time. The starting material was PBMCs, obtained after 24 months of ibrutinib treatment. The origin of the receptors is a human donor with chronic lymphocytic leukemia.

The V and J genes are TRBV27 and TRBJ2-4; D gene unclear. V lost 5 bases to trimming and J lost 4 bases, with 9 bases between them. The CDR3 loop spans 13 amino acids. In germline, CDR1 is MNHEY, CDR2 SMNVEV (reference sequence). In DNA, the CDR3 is TGTGCCAGCAGTCCATCTATAAAAAACATTCAGTACTTC. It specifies CASSPSIKNIQYF.

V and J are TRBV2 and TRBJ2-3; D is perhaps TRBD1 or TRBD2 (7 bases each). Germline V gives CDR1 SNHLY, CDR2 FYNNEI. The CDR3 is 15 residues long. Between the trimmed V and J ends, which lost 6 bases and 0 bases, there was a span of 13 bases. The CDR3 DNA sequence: TGTGCCAGCAGCCCAGGGGGGGAGAGCACAGATACGCAGTATTTT. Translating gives CASSPGGESTDTQYF.

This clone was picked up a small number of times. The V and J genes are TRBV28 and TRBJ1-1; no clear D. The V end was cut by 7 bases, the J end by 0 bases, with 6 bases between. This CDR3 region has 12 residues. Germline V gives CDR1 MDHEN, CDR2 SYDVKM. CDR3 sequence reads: CASTSLNTEAFF. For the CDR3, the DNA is TGTGCCAGCACCAGTTTGAACACTGAAGCTTTCTTT.

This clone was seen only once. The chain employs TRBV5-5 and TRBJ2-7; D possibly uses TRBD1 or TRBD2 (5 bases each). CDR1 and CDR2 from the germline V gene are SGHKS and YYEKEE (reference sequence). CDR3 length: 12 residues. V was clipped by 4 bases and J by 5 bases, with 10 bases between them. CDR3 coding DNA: TGTGCCAGCAGCCTTCGGGGCGACGAGCAGTACTTC. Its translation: CASSLRGDEQYF.

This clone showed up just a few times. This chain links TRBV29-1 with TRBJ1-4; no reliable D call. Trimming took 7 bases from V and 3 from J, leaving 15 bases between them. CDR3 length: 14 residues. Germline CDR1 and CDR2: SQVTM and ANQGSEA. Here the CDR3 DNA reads TGCAGCGGGGCGGTCTTTTCCCCTAATGAAAAACTGTTTTTT. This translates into CSGAVFSPNEKLFF.

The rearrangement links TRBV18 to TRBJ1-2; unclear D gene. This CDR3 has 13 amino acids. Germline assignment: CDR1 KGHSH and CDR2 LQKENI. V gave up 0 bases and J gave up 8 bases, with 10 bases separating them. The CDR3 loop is CASSPPSEGGYTF. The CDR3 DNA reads TGTGCCAGCTCACCACCTTCAGAGGGAGGCTACACCTTC.

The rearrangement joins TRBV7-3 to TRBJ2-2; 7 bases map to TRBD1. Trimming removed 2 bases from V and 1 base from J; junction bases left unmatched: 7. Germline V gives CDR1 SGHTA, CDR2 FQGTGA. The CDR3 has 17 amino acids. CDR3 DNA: TGTGCCAGCAGCTTACTCCCCGGGACAGTGAACACCGGGGAGCTGTTTTTT. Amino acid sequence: CASSLLPGTVNTGELFF.

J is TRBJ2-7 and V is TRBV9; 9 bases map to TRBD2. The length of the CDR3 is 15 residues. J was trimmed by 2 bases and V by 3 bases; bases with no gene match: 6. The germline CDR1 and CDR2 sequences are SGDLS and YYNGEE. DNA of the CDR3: TGTGCCAGCAGCGGAAGGGGGACTAGCACCTACGAGCAGTACTTC. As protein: CASSGRGTSTYEQYF.

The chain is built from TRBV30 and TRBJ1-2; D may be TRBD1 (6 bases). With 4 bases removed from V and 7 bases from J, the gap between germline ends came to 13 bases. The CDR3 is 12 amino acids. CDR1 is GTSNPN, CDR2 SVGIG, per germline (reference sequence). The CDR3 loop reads CAWIIQGRGYTF. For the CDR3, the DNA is TGTGCCTGGATCATACAGGGTCGTGGCTACACCTTC. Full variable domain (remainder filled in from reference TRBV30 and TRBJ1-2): SQTIHQWPATLVQPVGSPLSLECTVEGTSNPNLYWYRQAAGRGLQLLFYSVGIGQISSEVPQNLSASRPQDRQFILSSKKLLLSDSGFYLCAWIIQGRGYTFGSGTRLTVV.

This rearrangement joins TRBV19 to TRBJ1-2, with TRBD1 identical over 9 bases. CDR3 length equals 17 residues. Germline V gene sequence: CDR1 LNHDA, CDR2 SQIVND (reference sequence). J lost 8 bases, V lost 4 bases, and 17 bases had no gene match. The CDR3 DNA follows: TGTGCCAGTAGTACATTCCTGGGGGGACAGGGATTTGCGGGCTACACCTTC. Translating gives CASSTFLGGQGFAGYTF.

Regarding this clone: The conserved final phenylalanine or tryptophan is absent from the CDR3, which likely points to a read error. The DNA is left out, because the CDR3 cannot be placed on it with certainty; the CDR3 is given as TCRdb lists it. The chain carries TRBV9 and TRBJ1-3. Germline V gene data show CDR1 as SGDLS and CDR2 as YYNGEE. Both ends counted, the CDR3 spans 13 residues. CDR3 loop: CASDGGLLGPRLC.

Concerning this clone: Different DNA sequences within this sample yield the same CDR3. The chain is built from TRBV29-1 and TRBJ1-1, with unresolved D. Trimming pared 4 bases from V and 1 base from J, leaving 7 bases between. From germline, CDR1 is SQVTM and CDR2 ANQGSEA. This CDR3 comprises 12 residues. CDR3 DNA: TGCAGCGTTGCAAGACAGAACACTGAAGCTTTCTTT. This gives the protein CSVARQNTEAFF.

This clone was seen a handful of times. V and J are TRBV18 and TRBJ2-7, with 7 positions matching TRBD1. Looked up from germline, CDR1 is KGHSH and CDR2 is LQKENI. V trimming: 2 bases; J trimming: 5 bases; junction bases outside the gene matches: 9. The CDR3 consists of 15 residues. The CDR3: CASSPRQGLINEQYF. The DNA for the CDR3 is TGTGCCAGCTCACCAAGACAGGGTCTGATCAACGAGCAGTACTTC. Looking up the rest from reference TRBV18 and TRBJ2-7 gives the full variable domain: NAGVMQNPRHLVRRRGQEARLRCSPMKGHSHVYWYRQLPEEGLKFMVYLQKENIIDESGMPKERFSAEFPKEGPSILRIQQVVRGDSAAYFCASSPRQGLINEQYFGPGTRLTVT.